Sequencing of this T cell receptor (beta chain) was carried out in a study of cytomegalovirus exposure and HLA in healthy donors. This CDR3 has 16 amino acids. From germline, CDR1 is SGHVS and CDR2 FQNEAQ. Deletions cut 5 bases from V and 6 bases from J, with 23 bases between. Turning to this clone: The antigen is undetermined.

The PCR contained 60 Vbeta and 13 Jbeta primers. TCRdb's copy holds only in-frame clones and misses some; the assay was immunoSEQ multiplex PCR. Counted here are 100,000 or so clones, around 84% occurring once; the ten biggest clones make up around 4.3%. Findings of the study overall: Looking again later, the authors saw that most CMV-associated TCR beta chains seemed HLA-restricted. The study carried out a later analysis of TCR beta sequences. It associated some 15,000 of them with specific HLA alleles at a false discovery rate of 0.05.

Sequenced sample: PBMCs. V is TRBV7-8 and J is TRBJ2-7, with D perhaps TRBD1 (5 bases). This sequence originates from a woman between 40 and 55 years old in good health and CMV-seropositive. CDR3 loop: CASSPRPVRTQGEQYF. In nucleotides, the CDR3 is TGTGCCAGCAGCCCCCGACCTGTTAGAACGCAGGGCGAGCAGTACTTC.